This T cell receptor (beta chain) comes out of a study of blood T cell repertoires in COVID-19. Overall study context: The origin of the acute and convalescent COVID-19 samples was the United States, Italy and Spain. Sources were T cells, B-cell-depleted T cells, or PBMCs; the material itself was cDNA or gDNA.

As handled by the study authors: Estimates of nucleated cell counts were drawn from the amplification of reference gene primers. Some clones are missing from TCRdb's copy, which holds only in-frame ones; the method was immunoSEQ multiplex PCR. The V and J calls and clone size are taken from that table; D and trimming were inferred from the DNA. This sample has 110,000 to 150,000 clones; roughly four fifths occur once, and the top ten carry less than 5%. V was pared by 3 bases and J by 2 bases, with 3 bases of the junction left unmatched. This CDR3 is built from 16 residues. Looked up from germline, CDR1 is SGHRS and CDR2 is YFSETQ. This clone was picked up a small number of times.

The genes are TRBV5-1 and TRBJ1-4, with 11 bases that match TRBD1. The source material was peripheral blood. The sequence came from a woman of 80 years or more with acute or convalescent COVID-19. This CDR3 is CASSWTGGATNEKLFF. The CDR3 nucleotides read TGCGCCAGCAGCTGGACAGGGGGCGCGACTAATGAAAAACTGTTTTTT.